Listed here is a single T cell receptor (beta chain). What it recognizes is unknown. Each CDR3 protein is one row after TCRdb ran MiXCR on the reads. In the table there are more than 400,000 distinct CDR3 sequences, about 25% of which are singletons. These data originate in a study of T cell repertoires in cytomegalovirus infection. Findings and caveats of the study: HLA-C-restricted CMV-specific TCR beta clonotypes were dominant in the ex vivo response. Summed public TCR beta family frequency identified CMV carriers bearing the relevant HLA.

Trimming left V 3 bases short and J 5 bases short, with 11 bases between. CDR3 size: 14 residues. Germline V lookup: CDR1 SGHNT, CDR2 YYREEE (reference sequence). The V gene is TRBV5-4, the J gene TRBJ1-4; D is unclear. This clonotype was obtained from a human donor in good health (CMV status not recorded). Some clones in this sample may be carry-over from other donors' samples. The specimen was PBMCs. The chain's CDR3 is CASSSRLINEKLFF. In DNA, the CDR3 is TGTGCCAGCAGCTCCAGGCTGATAAATGAAAAACTGTTTTTT.